The clone carrying this T cell receptor (beta chain) occurred once. The entry originates in a study of blood T cell repertoires in COVID-19. Overall study context: All recovered Cohort 3 donors got two negative PCRs, got clearance, or saw symptom resolution. Sites across the United States, Italy and Spain contributed samples from acute and convalescent COVID-19.

In the authors' methods: Estimation of nucleated cell counts relied on the amplification of reference gene primers. The table came from immunoSEQ multiplex PCR; TCRdb's copy has only in-frame clones and leaves some out. V, J and clone size are taken as reported in that table, and D and trimming were inferred from the DNA itself. The sample lists 350,000 to 400,000 clones; more than 70% were seen once. This receptor was taken from a man aged 40-55 years in a cohort exposed to, infected with or recovered from COVID-19 (not recorded which). Sequencing was performed on PBMCs or T cells enriched from blood (not recorded which).

CDR3 sequence: CATSRAGTSGALAKNIQYF. In DNA form, the CDR3 reads TGTGCCACCAGCAGAGCCGGGACTAGCGGGGCCCTAGCCAAAAACATTCAGTACTTC. The chain uses TRBV15 and TRBJ2-4; TRBD2 matches 13 bases. The CDR3 runs to 19 residues. With 1 base clipped from V and 0 bases from J, the junction kept 6 bases outside the gene matches. Germline V gene data show CDR1 as LNHNV and CDR2 as YYDKDF (reference sequence).